This T cell receptor (beta chain) was sequenced in a study of shared clonotypes between healthy human individuals. CDR3 length equals 14 residues. CDR1 and CDR2 (germline): SGHTA, FQGNSA. V lost 6 bases and J lost 6, with 14 bases in between. Profiling relied on immunoSEQ multiplex PCR, and the TCRdb table lists in-frame clones only, not all of them. The sample has about 680,000 clones; about 91% are singletons. Positively selected for CCR7, the CD45RO-negative cells used as naive CD8 cells excluded terminally differentiated effector memory CD45RA+ cells. Study observations and caveats: With a handful of donors compared, roughly 5% of naive CD4 clonotypes were shared.

Notes on this clone: Its target is unknown.

The chain combines TRBV7-2 with TRBJ2-2; maybe TRBD2 (6 bases). The sample taken for sequencing was naive CD8+ T cells sorted from blood. The clonotype comes from a man aged 25-45 years in good health. CDR3 in amino acids: CASSPAGFSGELFF. The CDR3 DNA is TGTGCCAGCAGTCCGGCGGGGTTCTCCGGGGAGCTGTTTTTT.